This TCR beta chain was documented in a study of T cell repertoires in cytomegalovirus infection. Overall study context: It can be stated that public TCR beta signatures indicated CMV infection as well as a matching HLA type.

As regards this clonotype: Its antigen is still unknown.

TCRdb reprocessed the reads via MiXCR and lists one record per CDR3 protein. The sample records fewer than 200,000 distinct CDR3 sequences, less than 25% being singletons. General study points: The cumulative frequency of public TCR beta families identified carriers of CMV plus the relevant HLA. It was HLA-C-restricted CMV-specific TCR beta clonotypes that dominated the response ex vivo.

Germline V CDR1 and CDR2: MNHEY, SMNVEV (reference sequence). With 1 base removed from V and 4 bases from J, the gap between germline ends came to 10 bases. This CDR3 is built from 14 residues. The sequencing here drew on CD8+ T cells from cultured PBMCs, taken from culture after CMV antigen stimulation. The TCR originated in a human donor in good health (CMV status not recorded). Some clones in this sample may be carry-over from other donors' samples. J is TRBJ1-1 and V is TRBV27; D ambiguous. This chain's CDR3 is CASSLWRGGTEAFF. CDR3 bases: TGTGCCAGCAGTTTATGGCGGGGAGGCACTGAAGCTTTCTTT.